Each of the 28 T cell receptor beta chains below was sequenced from the same sample in a study of PD-L1 blockade in urothelial cancer. Regarding time point: pretreatment peripheral blood. Here immunoSEQ multiplex PCR was the method, and the copy in TCRdb shows in-frame clones only, minus some. The data hold tens of thousands of clones, with roughly 90% observed a single time. The sequencing here drew on PBMCs, taken around atezolizumab (anti-PD-L1) treatment. These receptors originate from a man in his 70s with urothelial cancer.

The chain joins TRBV7-3 to TRBJ2-3, with 8 positions matching TRBD2. Germline V lookup: CDR1 SGHTA, CDR2 FQGTGA. V shed 4 bases and J 4 bases; nucleotides not matched to a gene: 4. The CDR3 spans 14 residues. CDR3 sequence reads: CASSSPTSADTQYF. CDR3 in DNA: TGTGCCAGCAGCTCCCCGACTAGCGCAGATACGCAGTATTTT.

The CDR3 DNA follows: TGCGCCAGCAGCTTGGTCGGACTGCTTTACAATGAGCAGTTCTTC. Amino acids: CASSLVGLLYNEQFF. This rearrangement joins TRBV5-1 to TRBJ2-1; TRBD2 is a possible D gene (5 bases). With 0 bases removed from V and 4 bases from J, the gap between germline ends came to 11 bases. Per germline, CDR1 SGHRS and CDR2 YFSETQ. This CDR3 region has 15 residues.

The chain carries TRBV28 and TRBJ2-6, with TRBD1 matching 8 bases. The ends lost 4 bases at V and 5 bases at J; junction bases unmatched: 13. CDR3 length equals 18 residues. Germline V gene data show CDR1 as MDHEN and CDR2 as SYDVKM. CDR3 nucleotide sequence: TGTGCCAGCAGTTCAACCCGGGACAGGAGTTTTAGGGCCAACGTCCTGACTTTC. This encodes CASSSTRDRSFRANVLTF.

This clone has just one count. The J gene is TRBJ2-3, the V gene TRBV7-2; tentatively, D is TRBD2 (6 bases). The CDR3 runs to 15 residues. Deletions cut 5 bases from V and 0 bases from J, with 12 bases between. Germline values: CDR1 SGHTA, CDR2 FQGNSA. The CDR3 nucleotides are TGTGCCAGCAGCCCTTGGGGGAGGAGCACAGATACGCAGTATTTT. It translates to CASSPWGRSTDTQYF.

This chain connects TRBV19 to TRBJ2-3; a weak D match, TRBD1 (5 bases). The V and J ends lost 4 bases and 2 bases respectively, with 10 bases between them. Germline V gene sequence: CDR1 LNHDA, CDR2 SQIVND (reference sequence). CDR3 size: 14 residues. In nucleotides, the CDR3 is TGTGCCAGTAGTAAGCCAGGGATCACAGATACGCAGTATTTT. This encodes CASSKPGITDTQYF.

This clone showed up just once. CDR3 DNA: TGTGCCAGTAACAGGCAAGCTAACTATGGCTACACCTTC. This codes for CASNRQANYGYTF. The gene calls are TRBV19 and TRBJ1-2; the D gene is possibly TRBD1 (5 bases). The CDR3 contains 13 residues. V dropped 7 bases and J dropped 0 bases, with 9 bases sitting between them. Germline CDR1 is LNHDA and CDR2 is SQIVND (reference sequence).

The sample holds a few counts of this clone. The DNA for the CDR3 is TGCGCCAGCCGTCTTACTAGGTACACAGATACGCAGTATTTT. It yields the protein CASRLTRYTDTQYF. The genes are TRBV5-1 and TRBJ2-3; weak D call: TRBD2 (5 bases). This CDR3 is built from 14 residues. V lost 7 bases to trimming and J lost 2 bases, with 14 bases between them. Germline lookup yields CDR1 SGHRS and CDR2 YFSETQ.

The chain couples TRBV27 to TRBJ1-2, with TRBD1 matching 10 bases. Germline V CDR1 and CDR2: MNHEY, SMNVEV (reference sequence). The V gene end was trimmed by 5 bases and the J gene end by 6 bases; junction bases not matched to a gene: 9. This CDR3 has 15 residues. DNA for the CDR3: TGTGCCAGCAGTACTCTGGGACAGGGGCTGAATGGCTACACCTTC. This sequence encodes CASSTLGQGLNGYTF.

The gene calls are TRBV6-6 and TRBJ1-1, with 9 nucleotides matching TRBD1. The CDR3 covers 14 residues. Germline CDR1 reads MNHNY; CDR2 reads SVGAGI (reference sequence). V lost 4 bases to trimming and J lost 5 bases; unmatched junction nucleotides: 5. The CDR3 reads CASSSGQGETEAFF. The CDR3 DNA sequence: TGTGCCAGCAGTTCGGGACAGGGAGAAACTGAAGCTTTCTTT.

The chain uses TRBV7-3 and TRBJ2-2; 9 positions match TRBD2. Germline CDR1 is SGHTA and CDR2 is FQGTGA. This CDR3 has 16 residues. V gave up 2 bases and J gave up 6 bases; unmatched junction bases: 7. The CDR3 protein is CASSLLGTSKAGELFF. The CDR3 nucleotides are TGTGCCAGCAGCTTACTGGGGACTAGCAAGGCCGGGGAGCTGTTTTTT.

V gene TRBV5-4 combines with J gene TRBJ2-3; 7 nucleotides line up with TRBD1. V gave up 4 bases and J gave up 1 base; unmatched junction bases: 9. This CDR3 has 16 amino acids. The germline gives CDR1 SGHNT, CDR2 YYREEE (reference sequence). This CDR3 reads CASSPRGDSRTDTQYF. The CDR3 nucleotides read TGTGCCAGCAGCCCGAGAGGGGACAGCCGCACAGATACGCAGTATTTT.

The rearrangement uses TRBV6-1 and TRBJ2-1; TRBD2 is a possible D gene (6 bases). Deletions cut 7 bases from V and 7 bases from J, with 17 bases between. This CDR3 spans 14 amino acids. The V gene's germline CDR1 is MNHNS and CDR2 SASEGT. The CDR3 DNA reads TGTGCCAGCAAGGAGGGTCTAATTCCGAATGAGCAGTTCTTC. Amino acid sequence: CASKEGLIPNEQFF.

This chain connects TRBV19 to TRBJ2-6; 8 bases are shared with TRBD2. This CDR3 is built from 19 residues. Trimming took 7 bases from V and 1 from J; bases not matched to a gene: 15. Germline V gene sequence: CDR1 LNHDA, CDR2 SQIVND (reference sequence). CDR3 residues: CASTLPGRGARSGANVLTF. For the CDR3, the DNA is TGTGCCAGTACCCTTCCGGGGCGGGGGGCGCGGTCTGGGGCCAACGTCCTGACTTTC.

Only one count was recorded for this clone. The V call is TRBV6-5, the J call TRBJ2-7, with a possible D match to TRBD2 (6 bases). Deletions cut 7 bases from V and 3 bases from J, with 16 bases between. The CDR3 runs 14 residues. Germline assignment: CDR1 MNHEY and CDR2 SVGAGI. DNA of the CDR3: TGTGCCAGCATGGCGGGACCCCGTAACTACGAGCAGTACTTC. Protein: CASMAGPRNYEQYF.

The J gene is TRBJ2-1, the V gene TRBV19; 10 bases line up with TRBD1. V was clipped by 7 bases and J by 2 bases; unmatched bases: 8. The CDR3 sequence is 16 residues long. Germline values: CDR1 LNHDA, CDR2 SQIVND (reference sequence). The CDR3: CASTLTGQGAYNEQFF. The CDR3 DNA reads as TGTGCCAGTACCCTTACCGGACAGGGGGCCTACAATGAGCAGTTCTTC.

The chain uses TRBV19 and TRBJ2-7, with a possible D match to TRBD1 (6 bases). This CDR3 is 14 amino acids long. From germline, CDR1 is LNHDA and CDR2 SQIVND (reference sequence). Trimming left V 5 bases short and J 3 bases short, with 14 bases between. CDR3 sequence (DNA): TGTGCCAGTAGTGTGGGACAACCGATCTACGAGCAGTACTTC. It translates to CASSVGQPIYEQYF.

A single count supports this clone. This sequence joins TRBV7-9 and TRBJ2-5; 7 nucleotides line up with TRBD2. This CDR3 has 15 residues. The V gene end was trimmed by 5 bases and the J gene end by 10 bases; junction bases not matched to a gene: 16. The germline V gene has CDR1 SEHNR and CDR2 FQNEAQ (reference sequence). CDR3 coding DNA: TGTGCCAGCAGCCTCGACGGCAGCGGGGTTCATATCCAGTACTTC. This encodes CASSLDGSGVHIQYF.

This rearrangement joins TRBV15 to TRBJ2-1, with D possibly TRBD2 on 6 matching bases. The length of the CDR3 is 14 residues. V lost 0 bases to trimming and J lost 8 bases, with 11 bases between them. Germline V gene sequence: CDR1 LNHNV, CDR2 YYDKDF (reference sequence). The CDR3 loop reads CATSRDLAGHEQFF. CDR3 DNA sequence: TGTGCCACCAGCAGAGATCTGGCGGGGCATGAGCAGTTCTTC.

This chain uses TRBV5-1 with TRBJ2-2; weak D call: TRBD1 (6 bases). The CDR3 runs to 14 residues. Trimming cost V 6 bases and J 4 bases, with 13 bases left between them. Germline values: CDR1 SGHRS, CDR2 YFSETQ. The CDR3 region has the DNA TGCGCCAGCACGTCGGCAGGGGTCACCGGGGAGCTGTTTTTT. Translating it yields CASTSAGVTGELFF.

This rearrangement joins TRBV10-3 to TRBJ2-3; 7 nucleotides align to TRBD2. Per the germline V gene, CDR1 is ENHRY and CDR2 is SYGVKD. The CDR3 covers 17 residues. Germline trimming cut 2 bases from V and 1 base from J; bases unmatched to any gene: 9. The DNA of the CDR3 is TGTGCCATCAGTGAGGCCCCTCAGGGAGGGGGCACAGATACGCAGTATTTT. Protein: CAISEAPQGGGTDTQYF.

The chain has TRBV9 and TRBJ2-1, with TRBD2 identical over 9 bases. Germline CDR1 and CDR2: SGDLS and YYNGEE. The ends lost 2 bases at V and 7 bases at J; junction bases unmatched: 10. The CDR3 consists of 16 residues. In nucleotides, the CDR3 is TGTGCCAGCAGCGTCAACCCGGGACTAGCAACAAATGAGCAGTTCTTC. Residues: CASSVNPGLATNEQFF.

J is TRBJ1-2 and V is TRBV28; 8 bases are shared with TRBD1. The V gene end was trimmed by 5 bases and the J gene end by 7 bases; junction bases not matched to a gene: 3. The germline V gene has CDR1 MDHEN and CDR2 SYDVKM. The CDR3 is made up of 12 amino acids. The CDR3 nucleotides are TGTGCCAGCAGTCCCAGGGGGCCTGGCTACACCTTC. Translated, it gives CASSPRGPGYTF.

The rearrangement joins TRBV10-3 to TRBJ1-2; possible D gene TRBD1, 6 bases. CDR3 length: 15 amino acids. The germline V and J ends were trimmed by 0 bases and 4 bases, with 12 bases remaining between them. Germline loops: CDR1 ENHRY, CDR2 SYGVKD. The CDR3 sequence: CAISESPGGAYGYTF. CDR3 sequence (DNA): TGTGCCATCAGTGAGTCGCCGGGGGGCGCCTATGGCTACACCTTC.

This clone was seen only a few times. The rearrangement uses TRBV6-4 and TRBJ1-1; 10 nucleotides align to TRBD1. V was clipped by 6 bases and J by 3 bases; unmatched bases: 7. Germline CDR1 reads MRHNA; CDR2 reads SNTAGT. The CDR3 loop spans 15 amino acids. The CDR3 nucleotides are TGTGCCAGCAGAGCCGACAGGGGGCGGGACACTGAAGCTTTCTTT. Translated, it gives CASRADRGRDTEAFF.

V usage is TRBV27 and J usage is TRBJ2-3; perhaps TRBD1 as D (5 bases). Trimming stripped 2 bases from V and 3 bases from J, with 9 bases between. Germline CDR1 and CDR2: MNHEY and SMNVEV (reference sequence). There are 14 residues in the CDR3. The CDR3 loop is CASSLVGRTDTQYF. DNA for the CDR3: TGTGCCAGCAGTTTAGTGGGGCGAACAGATACGCAGTATTTT.

The chain has TRBV2 and TRBJ2-5; TRBD2 matches at 7 bases. Germline values: CDR1 SNHLY, CDR2 FYNNEI. The CDR3 loop spans 14 amino acids. V gave up 6 bases and J gave up 1 base; unmatched junction bases: 5. The CDR3 DNA sequence: TGTGCCAGCAGGCCCCTAGCGGCCCAAGAGACCCAGTACTTC. Encoded protein: CASRPLAAQETQYF.

The CDR3 loop reads CASSLVGGADNEQYF. The CDR3 DNA reads TGTGCCAGCAGCTTAGTTGGTGGGGCAGACAACGAGCAGTACTTC. The rearrangement links TRBV7-2 to TRBJ2-7; weak D call: TRBD1 (5 bases). Germline CDR1 SGHTA, CDR2 FQGNSA. This CDR3 has 15 residues. V was clipped by 1 base and J by 5 bases, with 15 bases between them.

This clone appeared once. The J gene is TRBJ2-5, the V gene TRBV5-4, with D possibly TRBD1 on 5 matching bases. Germline lookup yields CDR1 SGHNT and CDR2 YYREEE (reference sequence). The V end lost 4 bases, the J end lost 3 bases, and 10 bases lay between the germline ends. The CDR3 sequence is 13 residues long. CDR3 nucleotides: TGTGCCAGCAGCCCCAGGGCAGAAGAGACCCAGTACTTC. It encodes CASSPRAEETQYF.